This T cell receptor (beta chain) was found in a study of T cell repertoires in cytomegalovirus infection. Study-level information: An indication of both CMV infection and matching HLA type came from public TCR beta signatures.

From the reads, TCRdb called clonotypes with MiXCR, one entry per CDR3 protein. The data contain approximately 630,000 distinct CDR3 sequences, 20% to 25% of them singletons. Remarks on this clonotype: Its cognate antigen is unknown.

The V gene end was trimmed by 6 bases and the J gene end by 3 bases; junction bases not matched to a gene: 7. Germline V gene data show CDR1 as SQVTM and CDR2 as ANQGSEA. This CDR3 is 14 amino acids long. Study-level findings and limits: The response measured ex vivo was dominated by TCR beta clonotypes (HLA-C-restricted and CMV-specific). Cumulated frequencies of public TCR beta families served to identify carriers of CMV plus the relevant HLA.

Source material: CD8+ T cells from PBMCs. V gene TRBV29-1 combines with J gene TRBJ1-2, with 10 bases fitting TRBD1. The receptor's source is a human donor in good health (CMV status not recorded). Some clones in this sample may be carry-over from other donors' samples. This CDR3 reads CSVTGGETDYGYTF. Written as DNA, the CDR3 is TGCAGCGTGACAGGGGGCGAAACGGACTATGGCTACACCTTC.